This entry features one T cell receptor beta chain sequence. This entry comes from a study of blood T cell repertoires in COVID-19. Study-wide context: From T cells, B-cell-depleted T cells, or PBMCs came the material, which was cDNA or gDNA.

Methods used by the authors: Estimates of nucleated cell counts were drawn from the amplification of reference gene primers. Profiling relied on immunoSEQ multiplex PCR, and the TCRdb table lists in-frame clones only, not all of them. V and J calls and clone size are given by that table; D and trimming were obtained from the DNA. The sample records about 260,000 clones, roughly 86% being singletons. With V trimmed by 1 base and J by 10 bases, 6 bases remained unmatched. CDR3 size: 13 residues. Per the germline V gene, CDR1 is LGHDT and CDR2 is YNNKEL (reference sequence). The receptor was derived from a man aged 35 to 55 with active or convalescent COVID-19. The chain carries TRBV3-1 (or the pseudogene TRBV3-2) and TRBJ2-5; 7 nucleotides align to TRBD1. Sequenced material: peripheral blood. The CDR3 DNA reads TGTGCCAGCAGCCAAGCTGACAGGGCGAACCAGTACTTC. Residues: CASSQADRANQYF.